The T cell receptor (beta chain) under discussion was sequenced for a study of OX40 agonist ivuxolimab in advanced cancers. Whole-study context: As their treatment, patients were administered ivuxolimab, an agonistic anti-OX40 (CD134) antibody. In three patients, partial responses were observed, one with hepatocellular carcinoma and two with cutaneous melanoma. Study findings and constraints: CD4+ T cells averaged fewer expanded clones than CD8+ T cells.

CDR1 is MGHDK, CDR2 SYGVNS, per germline. The CDR3 consists of 16 residues. Unmatched junction bases numbered 7, after V lost 1 base and J lost 5 bases. This clone was detected a few times. Its antigen is undetermined. Here immunoSEQ multiplex PCR was the method, and the copy in TCRdb shows in-frame clones only, minus some. The sample yields about 20,000 clones, roughly three quarters seen once. The sample in question was CD4+ or CD8+ T cells sorted from blood, obtained in a trial of the OX40 agonist ivuxolimab. V gene TRBV25-1 combines with J gene TRBJ2-3; 9 bases align to TRBD2. The source of this sequence is an adult with an advanced solid tumor such as melanoma, head and neck, liver or kidney cancer. Here the CDR3 reads CASSEWLAGQRDTQYF. As DNA, the CDR3 is TGTGCCAGCAGTGAATGGCTAGCGGGGCAAAGAGATACGCAGTATTTT.